This TCR beta chain was captured by sequencing in a study of beta chain features in type 1 diabetes. Reverse transcription of all isolated RNA meant that expressed TCRB transcripts were sequenced. Clones were sequenced by immunoSEQ multiplex PCR, and TCRdb holds only the in-frame ones, with some missing. This sample has some 270,000 clones; 11% occur once, and the top ten carry more than 0.015%. As to this clone: The target antigen is unknown.

The CDR3 runs 16 residues. Germline CDR1 is SGHRS and CDR2 is YFSETQ. J lost 1 base, V lost 3 bases, and 2 bases had no gene match. The study's findings and limits: Comparison showed that naive, central memory and Treg TCRB repertoires appeared more similar among patients than among healthy donors. Among all four CD4+ subsets, Type 1 diabetes patients had TCRB CDR3s that were moderately but significantly shorter. Lower insertion and higher deletion counts appeared at VDJ junctions in type 1 diabetes patients.

V usage is TRBV5-1 and J usage is TRBJ2-5, with 14 bases that match TRBD2. The TCR originated in a man aged 30 to 45 with type 1 diabetes. Sequences were obtained from naive CD4+ T cells from blood. DNA of the CDR3: TGCGCCAGCAGCTCTGGGACTAGCGGGAGCCAAGAGACCCAGTACTTC. As protein: CASSSGTSGSQETQYF.